This T cell receptor beta chain was profiled in a study of T cell responses to AZD1222 COVID-19 vaccine. Study-level findings and limits: The study sampled repertoires only after the peak T cell response. Only a handful of AZD1222 recipients, more than five in all, had baseline seropositivity. Donors in the cohort were predominantly white British and more often female, and clonal diversity was possibly underestimated.

The assay was immunoSEQ multiplex PCR, and TCRdb's table has in-frame clones only and misses some. This table has some 130,000 clones, 75% to 90% appearing once. A remark on this clone: Its antigen is unidentified.

CDR3 length: 15 residues. The germline V gene has CDR1 GTSNPN and CDR2 SVGIG (reference sequence). Trimming at V came to 7 bases and at J to 6 bases, leaving 8 bases not matched to a gene. The receptor's source is an adult in good health. The specimen was peripheral blood, collected on day 0 of AZD1222 vaccination. The chain is built from TRBV30 and TRBJ2-3; 15 bases map to TRBD2. This CDR3 is CASGLAGGRLDTQYF. In DNA form, the CDR3 reads TGTGCCTCCGGACTAGCGGGGGGGCGGTTGGATACGCAGTATTTT.